The 29 T cell receptor beta chains given below trace back to one sample, sequenced in a study of T cells in narcolepsy. TCRdb's table, derived via immunoSEQ multiplex PCR, lists solely in-frame clones and lacks some. The sample shows tens of thousands of clones, 60% to 85% of them seen only once. Input material: memory (CD45RA-) CD4+ T cells from blood. These receptors all stem from a human donor in good health.

The CDR3 DNA reads as TGTGCCAGCAGACCCGGGACAATTAGCAATCAGCCCCAGCATTTT. Translating gives CASRPGTISNQPQHF. This chain uses TRBV6-5 with TRBJ1-5; D may be TRBD1 (6 bases). V lost 6 bases, J lost 0 bases, and 12 bases lay in between. The CDR3 has 15 amino acids. Germline-derived CDR1 and CDR2 are MNHEY and SVGAGI.

V gene TRBV29-1 combines with J gene TRBJ2-7; 7 nucleotides agree with TRBD1. V lost 6 bases, J lost 4 bases, and 3 bases stayed unmatched. CDR1 is SQVTM, CDR2 ANQGSEA, per germline. This CDR3 region has 11 residues. The CDR3 loop is CSVGDRYEQYF. The CDR3 region has the DNA TGCAGCGTAGGGGACAGATACGAGCAGTACTTC.

This clone was seen a single time. This sequence joins TRBV11-2 and TRBJ1-6; possible D gene TRBD1, 5 bases. The CDR3 consists of 16 residues. Between the trimmed V and J ends, which lost 1 base and 7 bases, there was a span of 14 bases. Germline V gene data show CDR1 as SGHAT and CDR2 as FQNNGV. CDR3 sequence: CASSLATGVRNSPLHF. The DNA of the CDR3 is TGTGCCAGCAGCTTAGCCACGGGGGTTAGGAATTCACCCCTCCACTTT.

In its sample, this clone was seen a few times. The CDR3 DNA sequence: TGTGCCAGCAGCGTTATAGCGGGGGATACGCAGTATTTT. Translation: CASSVIAGDTQYF. V and J are TRBV7-6 and TRBJ2-3, with TRBD2 identical over 8 bases. V was pared by 5 bases and J by 6 bases, with 4 bases of the junction left unmatched. Germline V gene data show CDR1 as SGHVS and CDR2 as FNYEAQ. The CDR3 contains 13 residues.

The chain combines TRBV7-3 with TRBJ1-3; 11 nucleotides agree with TRBD1. From germline, CDR1 is SGHTA and CDR2 FQGTGA. This CDR3 contains 16 residues. With V trimmed by 1 base and J by 5 bases, 4 bases remained unmatched. The CDR3 nucleotides are TGTGCCAGCAGCTTAAGGGACAGGGGGTTTAGAAACACCATATATTTT. Protein product: CASSLRDRGFRNTIYF.

The chain combines TRBV7-3 with TRBJ2-6; D call uncertain. CDR1 and CDR2 (germline): SGHTA, FQGTGA. The CDR3 is made up of 18 amino acids. Trimming took 2 bases from V and 0 from J, leaving 14 bases between them. The CDR3 loop reads CASSLDATQRSGANVLTF. The CDR3 DNA reads TGTGCCAGCAGCTTAGATGCGACTCAACGCTCTGGGGCCAACGTCCTGACTTTC.

The rearrangement links TRBV5-4 to TRBJ2-7; D possibly matches TRBD1 or TRBD2 (6 bases each). The CDR3 totals 15 residues. The germline CDR1 and CDR2 sequences are SGHNT and YYREEE (reference sequence). V was pared by 4 bases and J by 1 base, with 15 bases between. CDR3 coding DNA: TGTGCCAGCAGCCCGGGGGCGGGGTTGTCCTACGAGCAGTACTTC. This codes for CASSPGAGLSYEQYF.

In this sample, this clone turned up once. The chain recombines TRBV7-6 with TRBJ2-1; D is unclear. The CDR3 has 12 residues. CDR1 is SGHVS and CDR2 is FNYEAQ in the germline V gene. V gave up 1 base and J gave up 10 bases, with 8 bases separating them. The CDR3 bases are TGTGCCAGCAGCTTAGGGGTTGGGGAGCAGTTCTTC. It codes for CASSLGVGEQFF. Full variable domain (rest looked up from reference TRBV7-6 and TRBJ2-1): GAGVSQSPRYKVTKRGQDVALRCDPISGHVSLYWYRQALGQGPEFLTYFNYEAQQDKSGLPNDRFSAERPEGSISTLTIQRTEQRDSAMYRCASSLGVGEQFFGPGTRLTVL.

V usage is TRBV19 and J usage is TRBJ2-7; D perhaps matches TRBD2 (6 bases). Germline CDR1 and CDR2: LNHDA and SQIVND (reference sequence). The CDR3 spans 16 residues. V was shortened by 1 base and J by 6 bases, with 19 bases between the two germline ends. CDR3 protein: CASSIAGRLPSREQYF. In DNA, the CDR3 is TGTGCCAGTAGTATAGCCGGGAGACTCCCAAGTCGCGAGCAGTACTTC. Filled out from reference TRBV19 and TRBJ2-7, the complete variable domain reads DGGITQSPKYLFRKEGQNVTLSCEQNLNHDAMYWYRQDPGQGLRLIYYSQIVNDFQKGDIAEGYSVSREKKESFPLTVTSAQKNPTAFYLCASSIAGRLPSREQYFGPGTRLTVT.

The chain carries TRBV6-5 and TRBJ1-5; weak D call: TRBD1 (5 bases). Looked up from germline, CDR1 is MNHEY and CDR2 is SVGAGI. The CDR3 runs 13 residues. V dropped 6 bases and J dropped 1 base, with 7 bases sitting between them. The CDR3 protein is CASRRGSNQPQHF. CDR3 nucleotide sequence: TGTGCCAGCAGGAGGGGCAGCAATCAGCCCCAGCATTTT.

The chain employs TRBV10-3 and TRBJ1-1, with D perhaps matching TRBD1 (6 bases). Looked up from germline, CDR1 is ENHRY and CDR2 is SYGVKD. With 2 bases removed from V and 1 base from J, the gap between germline ends came to 20 bases. This CDR3 has 18 residues. CDR3 sequence: CAISEGPRGPTKNTEAFF. CDR3 DNA sequence: TGTGCCATCAGTGAGGGCCCCAGGGGTCCGACGAAGAACACTGAAGCTTTCTTT.

The CDR3 spells CASSRARDTDTQYF. The CDR3 DNA reads TGCGCCAGCAGCCGGGCAAGAGACACAGATACGCAGTATTTT. This chain uses TRBV4-1 with TRBJ2-3; the D is unclear. Trimming cost V 4 bases and J 2 bases, with 10 bases left between them. The germline CDR1 and CDR2 sequences are MGHRA and YSYEKL. CDR3 size: 14 residues.

The chain carries TRBV7-6 and TRBJ2-7; D possibly corresponds to TRBD1 (5 bases). Trimming took off 4 bases at V and 9 bases at J, with 19 bases between the two ends. CDR1 SGHVS and CDR2 FNYEAQ come from the germline V gene. The CDR3 contains 14 residues. The CDR3 protein is CASSSDSSTPRQYF. CDR3 DNA sequence: TGTGCCAGCAGCTCCGACAGCTCAACCCCCCGGCAGTACTTC.

The V call is TRBV28, the J call TRBJ2-7; D tentatively reads TRBD1 or TRBD2 (5 bases each). V lost 4 bases, J lost 4 bases, and 11 bases lay in between. CDR3 length: 13 residues. Per germline, CDR1 MDHEN and CDR2 SYDVKM. CDR3 region: CASSWGLGYEQYF. The CDR3 nucleotides read TGTGCCAGCAGTTGGGGGTTAGGGTACGAGCAGTACTTC.

The J gene is TRBJ2-7, the V gene TRBV7-8; 9 nucleotides line up with TRBD2. V trimming: 5 bases; J trimming: 1 base; junction bases outside the gene matches: 9. Germline V gene sequence: CDR1 SGHVS, CDR2 FQNEAQ. The CDR3 has 16 amino acids. The CDR3 DNA reads TGTGCCAGCAGCCACCCTAGCGGGGATCCTTCCTACGAGCAGTACTTC. Residues: CASSHPSGDPSYEQYF.

The chain combines TRBV6-6 with TRBJ2-3, with 9 bases matching TRBD1. Germline CDR1 is MNHNY and CDR2 is SVGAGI (reference sequence). Trimming removed 4 bases from V and 1 base from J; junction bases left unmatched: 3. CDR3 size: 15 residues. CDR3 loop: CASSSQGAGTDTQYF. In DNA form, the CDR3 reads TGTGCCAGCAGTTCACAGGGGGCGGGCACAGATACGCAGTATTTT.

A few counts support this clone. The chain combines TRBV13 with TRBJ1-1; a weak D match, TRBD1 (6 bases). CDR3 length: 16 residues. V lost 5 bases, J lost 1 base, and 17 bases lay in between. CDR1 is PRHDT, CDR2 FYEKMQ, per germline (reference sequence). DNA for the CDR3: TGTGCCAGCAGCATTACAACAGGGTTGAAGAACACTGAAGCTTTCTTT. Its protein product is CASSITTGLKNTEAFF.

This chain links TRBV4-2 with TRBJ2-7, with no clear D. The CDR3 totals 13 residues. The V gene lost 5 bases and the J gene lost 3 bases, with 11 bases spanning the gap. Germline values: CDR1 LGHNA, CDR2 YNFKEQ. The chain's CDR3 is CASSLTLNYEQYF. DNA for the CDR3: TGTGCCAGCAGCTTAACGTTGAACTACGAGCAGTACTTC.

The V gene is TRBV5-1, the J gene TRBJ2-1; no reliable D call. CDR1 SGHRS and CDR2 YFSETQ come from the germline V gene. The CDR3 has 14 amino acids. Trimming took off 4 bases at V and 7 bases at J, with 15 bases between the two ends. DNA of the CDR3: TGCGCCAGCAGCCGAATTCTCGGTGCAAATGAGCAGTTCTTC. This sequence encodes CASSRILGANEQFF.

The J gene is TRBJ1-2, the V gene TRBV6-1; D remains unclear. Germline CDR1 reads MNHNS; CDR2 reads SASEGT. Trimming left V 3 bases short and J 3 bases short, with 8 bases between. The CDR3 is made up of 13 amino acids. Here the CDR3 DNA reads TGTGCCAGCAGTGATTGGGTTGACTATGGCTACACCTTC. Protein sequence: CASSDWVDYGYTF.

This chain connects TRBV5-1 to TRBJ2-6; D possibly corresponds to TRBD1 (5 bases). V lost 5 bases, J lost 2 bases, and 11 bases lay in between. The germline V gene has CDR1 SGHRS and CDR2 YFSETQ. The CDR3 covers 15 residues. This chain's CDR3 is CASSIVQAGANVLTF. DNA of the CDR3: TGCGCCAGCAGTATAGTACAGGCTGGGGCCAACGTCCTGACTTTC. The complete variable domain, with remaining parts taken from reference TRBV5-1 and TRBJ2-6, reads KAGVTQTPRYLIKTRGQQVTLSCSPISGHRSVSWYQQTPGQGLQFLFEYFSETQRNKGNFPGRFSGRQFSNSRSEMNVSTLELGDSALYLCASSIVQAGANVLTFGAGSRLTVL.

The gene calls are TRBV5-1 and TRBJ1-4, with a tentative D call TRBD1 (5 bases). CDR3 size: 15 residues. Germline V gene data show CDR1 as SGHRS and CDR2 as YFSETQ. Deletions cut 2 bases from V and 4 bases from J, with 12 bases between. The CDR3 region is CASSLGTDYNEKLFF. For the CDR3, the DNA is TGCGCCAGCAGCTTAGGGACGGACTATAATGAAAAACTGTTTTTT.

The chain joins TRBV5-4 to TRBJ1-6; D might be TRBD1 (6 bases). V was trimmed by 4 bases and J by 8 bases, leaving 16 bases between them. The germline gives CDR1 SGHNT, CDR2 YYREEE (reference sequence). This CDR3 has 15 amino acids. CDR3 residues: CASSPPPGVDSPLHF. In nucleotides, the CDR3 is TGTGCCAGCAGCCCGCCCCCAGGGGTCGATTCACCCCTCCACTTT.

The CDR3 reads CASSLANGDTQYF. DNA of the CDR3: TGTGCCAGCAGCTTGGCCAATGGAGATACGCAGTATTTT. The rearrangement joins TRBV5-4 to TRBJ2-3; D uncertain. V lost 0 bases to trimming and J lost 5 bases, with 7 bases between them. Germline assignment: CDR1 SGHNT and CDR2 YYREEE (reference sequence). The CDR3 consists of 13 residues.

This clone has just a few counts. The sample holds other DNA sequences that translate to the same CDR3. DNA of the CDR3: TGCGCCAGCAGCCCAGGGCAGGAGGCTGGGGCCAACGTCCTGACTTTC. This encodes CASSPGQEAGANVLTF. This chain connects TRBV5-1 to TRBJ2-6; possibly TRBD1 or TRBD2 for D (5 bases each). Germline CDR1 and CDR2: SGHRS and YFSETQ. This CDR3 has 16 residues. The germline V and J ends were trimmed by 4 bases and 2 bases, with 13 bases remaining between them.

The V and J genes are TRBV6-5 and TRBJ1-5; TRBD1 matches at 7 bases. Germline V gene sequence: CDR1 MNHEY, CDR2 SVGAGI. The V and J ends lost 5 bases and 6 bases, in that order; junction bases with no gene match: 10. The CDR3 consists of 15 residues. The CDR3 bases are TGTGCCAGCAGTCGCGACAGGGCCGGCGGTCAGCCCCAGCATTTT. Its translation is CASSRDRAGGQPQHF.

The chain couples TRBV7-9 to TRBJ2-1; 7 positions agree with TRBD1. The V and J ends lost 3 bases and 1 base, in that order; junction bases with no gene match: 6. CDR3 length: 16 residues. CDR1 SEHNR and CDR2 FQNEAQ come from the germline V gene (reference sequence). In DNA, the CDR3 is TGTGCCAGCAGCTTGACAGGGAACCCATCCTACAATGAGCAGTTCTTC. This encodes CASSLTGNPSYNEQFF. The variable domain in full, completed from reference TRBV7-9 and TRBJ2-1, reads DTGVSQNPRHKITKRGQNVTFRCDPISEHNRLYWYRQTLGQGPEFLTYFQNEAQLEKSRLLSDRFSAERPKGSFSTLEIQRTEQGDSAMYLCASSLTGNPSYNEQFFGPGTRLTVL.

The J gene is TRBJ2-1, the V gene TRBV2; D is unclear. The ends were cut back, 1 base at V and 6 bases at J, with 13 bases in the middle. The CDR3 sequence is 15 residues long. Germline CDR1 and CDR2: SNHLY and FYNNEI. CDR3 sequence reads: CASSEGVLVGNEQFF. For the CDR3, the DNA is TGTGCCAGCAGTGAAGGGGTCTTAGTGGGCAATGAGCAGTTCTTC.

This chain uses TRBV5-1 with TRBJ1-2; 12 nucleotides agree with TRBD1. Germline trimming cut 5 bases from V and 7 bases from J; bases unmatched to any gene: 9. This CDR3 contains 15 residues. The germline gives CDR1 SGHRS, CDR2 YFSETQ. The CDR3 loop reads CASSRGQGAIAGYTF. The DNA for the CDR3 is TGCGCCAGCAGTCGGGGACAGGGGGCGATTGCTGGCTACACCTTC.